These T cell receptor beta chains were read from a single sample in a study of cytomegalovirus exposure and HLA in healthy donors. TCRdb keeps only in-frame clones here, not all; method: immunoSEQ multiplex PCR. This table holds about 180,000 clones, around 84% found once. Input material: PBMCs. Every receptor here comes from a girl aged 2 to 9 in good health and CMV-seropositive. Both conserved end residues are part of each CDR3. D genes are given only for firm matches. Clone size is not always given. Where it is, it says once, few, many or a class for expanded clones.

V	D	size	CDR3
TRBV7-8	TRBD2	-	CASSLQTSGNTGELFF
TRBV19	TRBD1	-	CASSTDREVQPQHF
TRBV6-6	-	-	CASSGGPTEAFF
TRBV2	TRBD1	-	CARQGAGISEAFF
TRBV5-1	TRBD1	-	CASSLFPGQGHNEKLFF
TRBV19	-	-	CASSINWAGKDEQYF
TRBV5-4	-	-	CASSFPPSGQADNEQYF
TRBV2	TRBD1	-	CASSEVRGQARGPF
TRBV11-2	TRBD2	-	CASSTRTSGSKDTQYF
TRBV11-1	-	-	CASSLPQADTQYF
TRBV19	TRBD1	-	CASLGQAFGYGYTF
TRBV2	TRBD1	few	CACSGTGTIGEKLFF
TRBV4-2	-	few	CASSQDPTARARGYGYTF
TRBV2	-	-	CASKLEPNEQFF
TRBV14	TRBD1	-	CASSLRDRGIIMNTEAFF
TRBV18	-	-	CASSPNSTPNTEAFF
TRBV10-1	TRBD1	-	CASRTSRRRQGDTEAFF
TRBV10-3	-	-	CAISESWHPPRGNEQFF
TRBV11-3	TRBD1	-	CASSPHPGQGIHEQYF
TRBV27	TRBD2	-	CASSPVGLAGSTDTQYF
TRBV18	-	-	CASSPPPGSSTDTQYF
TRBV7-9	-	-	CASSAASNQPQHF